The 20 T cell receptor beta chains reported below all come from one sample, sequenced in a study of cytomegalovirus exposure and HLA in healthy donors. A multiplex PCR was run with 60 Vbeta primers and 13 Jbeta primers. This table comes from immunoSEQ multiplex PCR, and its TCRdb copy is limited to in-frame clones, with some not included. The sample has over 100,000 clones, about four fifths seen once; the top ten hold around 1.3%. Sequencing used PBMCs. All receptors come from a woman in her thirties or forties in good health and CMV-seronegative.

V usage is TRBV19 and J usage is TRBJ1-1, with TRBD1 identical over 9 bases. The germline V gene has CDR1 LNHDA and CDR2 SQIVND (reference sequence). Germline trimming cut 4 bases from V and 6 bases from J; bases unmatched to any gene: 6. The CDR3 is 14 residues long. The CDR3 is CASSKPGQGPEAFF. CDR3 in DNA: TGTGCCAGTAGTAAACCGGGACAGGGCCCTGAAGCTTTCTTT. The variable domain in full, completed from reference TRBV19 and TRBJ1-1, reads DGGITQSPKYLFRKEGQNVTLSCEQNLNHDAMYWYRQDPGQGLRLIYYSQIVNDFQKGDIAEGYSVSREKKESFPLTVTSAQKNPTAFYLCASSKPGQGPEAFFGQGTRLTVV.

CDR3 in amino acids: CASSQDSSGTYEQYF. DNA of the CDR3: TGTGCCAGCAGCCAAGACTCTAGCGGTACCTACGAGCAGTACTTC. The J gene is TRBJ2-7, the V gene TRBV4-2; 7 bases line up with TRBD2. The CDR3 consists of 15 residues. The junction had 4 bases not matched to a gene; V was cut back by 0 bases and J by 2 bases. Germline values: CDR1 LGHNA, CDR2 YNFKEQ.

This clone was detected only a few times. V gene TRBV5-1 combines with J gene TRBJ1-1; 8 bases line up with TRBD1. V was clipped by 4 bases and J by 0 bases; unmatched bases: 8. Germline V lookup: CDR1 SGHRS, CDR2 YFSETQ. CDR3 size: 16 residues. The CDR3, as DNA: TGCGCCAGCAGCATAGGGACAGGTAATATGAACACTGAAGCTTTCTTT. Translation gives CASSIGTGNMNTEAFF. Looking up the rest from reference TRBV5-1 and TRBJ1-1 gives the full variable domain: KAGVTQTPRYLIKTRGQQVTLSCSPISGHRSVSWYQQTPGQGLQFLFEYFSETQRNKGNFPGRFSGRQFSNSRSEMNVSTLELGDSALYLCASSIGTGNMNTEAFFGQGTRLTVV.

The V call is TRBV27, the J call TRBJ1-1; the match to TRBD1 covers 9 bases. The CDR3 is made up of 15 amino acids. Germline lookup yields CDR1 MNHEY and CDR2 SMNVEV (reference sequence). V trimming: 1 base; J trimming: 5 bases; junction bases outside the gene matches: 5. The CDR3 coding sequence is TGTGCCAGCAGTTTATTCGGACAGGGGACTACTGAAGCTTTCTTT. It is translated as CASSLFGQGTTEAFF.

V usage is TRBV12-2 and J usage is TRBJ2-2; the table's D call of TRBD2 was not tested on the DNA. TRBV12-2 is termed a pseudogene. This CDR3 comprises 11 residues. This CDR3 is CASRPVGELFF. CDR3 nucleotides: TGTGCAAGTCGTCCCGTCGGGGAGCTGTTTTTT.

The rearrangement links TRBV6-1 to TRBJ1-4; TRBD1 matches 8 bases. This CDR3 contains 15 residues. The germline gives CDR1 MNHNS, CDR2 SASEGT. The junction had 6 bases not matched to a gene; V was cut back by 7 bases and J by 2 bases. CDR3 nucleotide sequence: TGTGCCAGCACAACAGGGGGGGCTACTAATGAAAAACTGTTTTTT. Protein: CASTTGGATNEKLFF.

This clone was counted a few times. The rearrangement links TRBV7-9 to TRBJ1-1; a weak D match, TRBD1 (6 bases). CDR1 is SEHNR, CDR2 FQNEAQ, per germline (reference sequence). Deletions cut 5 bases from V and 3 bases from J, with 13 bases between. The CDR3 totals 14 residues. The CDR3 loop is CASSVGQWDTEAFF. In DNA, the CDR3 is TGTGCCAGCAGCGTCGGACAGTGGGACACTGAAGCTTTCTTT.

The chain couples TRBV28 to TRBJ1-4; the D gene is possibly TRBD1 (5 bases). Trimming shortened V by 3 bases and J by 4 bases, and 18 bases separated the two germline ends. The CDR3 sequence is 17 residues long. Germline loops: CDR1 MDHEN, CDR2 SYDVKM. The CDR3 spells CASSFRQGLVINEKLFF. The CDR3 DNA reads TGTGCCAGCAGTTTCCGGCAGGGCCTGGTTATTAATGAAAAACTGTTTTTT.

The chain links TRBV19 to TRBJ2-1; 8 bases fit TRBD2. The trim removed 3 bases at V and 3 bases at J, leaving 7 bases unmatched. CDR1 LNHDA and CDR2 SQIVND come from the germline V gene (reference sequence). The CDR3 consists of 16 residues. The CDR3 protein is CASSIGTRGIYNEQFF. CDR3 DNA sequence: TGTGCCAGTAGTATTGGGACTAGAGGGATCTACAATGAGCAGTTCTTC.

The chain carries TRBV7-9 and TRBJ1-2; 10 nucleotides align to TRBD1. The CDR3 spans 13 residues. Germline CDR1 and CDR2: SEHNR and FQNEAQ (reference sequence). With 6 bases clipped from V and 8 bases from J, the junction kept 6 bases outside the gene matches. The CDR3 DNA follows: TGTGCCAGCAGACCAGACAGGGGGCTAGGCTACACCTTC. Its translation: CASRPDRGLGYTF.

The chain has TRBV6-6 and TRBJ1-5, with D perhaps matching TRBD1 (6 bases). There are 15 residues in the CDR3. Germline CDR1 MNHNY, CDR2 SVGAGI (reference sequence). Trimming stripped 2 bases from V and 0 bases from J, with 8 bases between. The CDR3 DNA reads TGTGCCAGCAGTTACGAAGGGGGTAGCAATCAGCCCCAGCATTTT. Its protein product is CASSYEGGSNQPQHF.

CDR3 region: CASSQGWGTSGGPIEQYF. The DNA of the CDR3 is TGCGCCAGCAGCCAAGGTTGGGGGACTAGCGGGGGTCCTATCGAGCAGTACTTC. V is TRBV4-1 and J is TRBJ2-7; 14 positions match TRBD2. The J segment lost 6 bases and the V segment lost 1 base, leaving 11 bases of the junction unmatched. Germline CDR1 MGHRA, CDR2 YSYEKL. This CDR3 spans 18 amino acids.

The J gene is TRBJ1-5, the V gene TRBV6-5; the match to TRBD1 covers 7 bases. CDR1 MNHEY and CDR2 SVGAGI come from the germline V gene. The CDR3 runs to 14 residues. J was trimmed by 5 bases and V by 2 bases; bases with no gene match: 3. The CDR3 DNA sequence: TGTGCCAGCAGTTACCGGACAGGAGATCAGCCCCAGCATTTT. Its protein product is CASSYRTGDQPQHF.

V gene TRBV18 combines with J gene TRBJ2-7, with TRBD2 matching over 7 bases. This CDR3 has 16 amino acids. The V gene's germline CDR1 is KGHSH and CDR2 LQKENI. V lost 1 base and J lost 0; bases outside the gene matches: 6. The chain's CDR3 is CASSPRASGSSYEQYF. CDR3 DNA sequence: TGTGCCAGCTCACCACGGGCTAGCGGAAGCTCCTACGAGCAGTACTTC. The full variable domain, with the rest looked up from reference TRBV18 and TRBJ2-7, is NAGVMQNPRHLVRRRGQEARLRCSPMKGHSHVYWYRQLPEEGLKFMVYLQKENIIDESGMPKERFSAEFPKEGPSILRIQQVVRGDSAAYFCASSPRASGSSYEQYFGPGTRLTVT.

The chain is built from TRBV6-5 and TRBJ1-2; D unresolved. Germline V gene data show CDR1 as MNHEY and CDR2 as SVGAGI. The CDR3 consists of 15 residues. The V gene lost 4 bases and the J gene lost 2 bases, with 14 bases spanning the gap. CDR3 sequence reads: CASSSPAGRNYGYTF. The CDR3 DNA reads TGTGCCAGCAGTTCTCCGGCGGGCAGGAACTATGGCTACACCTTC.

This clone was seen a few times. V and J are TRBV25-1 and TRBJ1-6; TRBD1 is a possible D gene (6 bases). Trimming pared 6 bases from V and 9 bases from J, leaving 12 bases between. Looked up from germline, CDR1 is MGHDK and CDR2 is SYGVNS. The CDR3 is made up of 13 amino acids. The DNA of the CDR3 is TGTGCCAGCAGAGGGGGTGGAAGTTCACCCCTCCACTTT. It codes for CASRGGGSSPLHF.

This clone was detected only a few times. V is TRBV7-9 and J is TRBJ1-1; 8 positions match TRBD1. Germline V CDR1 and CDR2: SEHNR, FQNEAQ (reference sequence). This CDR3 has 13 amino acids. Germline trimming cut 8 bases from V and 0 bases from J; bases unmatched to any gene: 2. CDR3 nucleotide sequence: TGTGCCAGCGGGACAGGATTGAACACTGAAGCTTTCTTT. Its protein is CASGTGLNTEAFF.

This clone was seen only once. The chain has TRBV2 and TRBJ2-2, with D uncertain. From germline, CDR1 is SNHLY and CDR2 FYNNEI. The germline V and J ends were trimmed by 6 bases and 3 bases, with 8 bases remaining between them. The length of the CDR3 is 13 residues. The CDR3 sequence: CASRPVYTGELFF. The CDR3 DNA reads as TGTGCCAGCAGGCCGGTATACACCGGGGAGCTGTTTTTT.

A note on this clone: The junction and the germline gene differ at one end; a read error may be behind it. This chain connects TRBV18 to TRBJ1-1; D gene unclear. CDR3 length: 12 amino acids. Germline V gives CDR1 KGHSH, CDR2 LQKENI. The CDR3 DNA follows: TGTGCCAGCTCACCTGCGGACTGGACCCCAACTTTT. Translating it yields CASSPADWTPTF.

This chain connects TRBV4-1 to TRBJ2-2; TRBD1 matches 7 bases. Germline-derived CDR1 and CDR2 are MGHRA and YSYEKL. The CDR3 consists of 15 residues. Trimming removed 1 base from V and 3 bases from J; junction bases left unmatched: 2. The CDR3 reads CASSQGDRDTGELFF. The CDR3, as DNA: TGCGCCAGCAGCCAAGGAGACAGGGACACCGGGGAGCTGTTTTTT.